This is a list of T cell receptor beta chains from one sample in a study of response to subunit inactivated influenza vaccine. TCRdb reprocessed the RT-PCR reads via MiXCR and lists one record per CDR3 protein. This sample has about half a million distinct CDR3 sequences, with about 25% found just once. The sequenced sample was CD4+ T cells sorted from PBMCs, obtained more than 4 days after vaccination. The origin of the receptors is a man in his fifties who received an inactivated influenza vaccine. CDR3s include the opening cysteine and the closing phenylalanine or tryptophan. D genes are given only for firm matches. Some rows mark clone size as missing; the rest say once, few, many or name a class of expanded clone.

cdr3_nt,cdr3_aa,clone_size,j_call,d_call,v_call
TGTGCCAGCAGCTCGATCCTATCTGGGGCCAACGTCCTGACTTTC,CASSSILSGANVLTF,NA,TRBJ2-6,NA,TRBV11-2
TGTGCCAGCAGCCGGTTTGCGTCCTACGAGCAGTACTTC,CASSRFASYEQYF,NA,TRBJ2-7,NA,TRBV12-3/TRBV12-4
TGTGCCAGCAGCTCCGCCCCGGGTAATGGGATAGAGACCCAGTACTTC,CASSSAPGNGIETQYF,NA,TRBJ2-5,NA,TRBV7-2
TGTGCCAGCAGCAACGACAGGGTTAACACCTACGAGCAGTACTTC,CASSNDRVNTYEQYF,NA,TRBJ2-7,TRBD1,TRBV7-8
TGTGCCTGGAGTGTACACCGGGGGCTCAACTCCTACAATGAGCAGTTCTTC,CAWSVHRGLNSYNEQFF,NA,TRBJ2-1,NA,TRBV30
TGTGCCAGCAGCTCTCACCCCGGACAGGGACTTTCTGGAAACACCATATATTTT,CASSSHPGQGLSGNTIYF,NA,TRBJ1-3,TRBD1,TRBV5-5
TGTGCCAGCAATAAACCGGGACAGGGACGGGACAATGAGCAGTTCTTC,CASNKPGQGRDNEQFF,few,TRBJ2-1,TRBD1,TRBV6-1
TGTGCCAGCAAGGCTAGCGGCACCTACGAGCAGTACTTC,CASKASGTYEQYF,NA,TRBJ2-7,TRBD2,TRBV6-2/TRBV6-3
TGCGCCAGCAGCCTGGTGGCCGGGACTAGCGTCTACGAGCAGTACTTC,CASSLVAGTSVYEQYF,NA,TRBJ2-7,TRBD2,TRBV4-3
TGCGCCAGCAGCTTGGAGGGGGTCTCTGGAAACACCATATATTTT,CASSLEGVSGNTIYF,few,TRBJ1-3,NA,TRBV5-1
TGCGCCAGCAGGCCCACAGGGGGAAGGGTTTTCTACGAGCAGTACTTC,CASRPTGGRVFYEQYF,once,TRBJ2-7,TRBD1,TRBV5-1
TGTGCCAGCAGTTACGGGCTAGCGGGGGCCGACACCGGGGAGCTGTTTTTT,CASSYGLAGADTGELFF,NA,TRBJ2-2,TRBD2,TRBV6-5
TGTGCCAGCAGCTGGGCGGCCGGGACTGAAGCTTTCTTT,CASSWAAGTEAFF,NA,TRBJ1-1,NA,TRBV5-6
TGCGCCAGCAGCTTGGCCGGGACAGCGGCGTACCAAGAGACCCAGTACTTC,CASSLAGTAAYQETQYF,NA,TRBJ2-5,TRBD1,TRBV5-1
TGCAGTGCTAGAGTTTGGGGAGGTCAGCCTCGTATTAGAGGGAACACCGGGGAGCTGTTTTTT,CSARVWGGQPRIRGNTGELFF,NA,TRBJ2-2,NA,TRBV20-1
TGTGCCAGCGGAGACAGGGCGTCCTACGAGCAGTACTTC,CASGDRASYEQYF,NA,TRBJ2-7,TRBD1,TRBV2
TGCGCCACCCCAACTCCACCCCCATCGACTAGCGGGAGGGCCGGGTCCTACAATGAGCAGTTCTTC,CATPTPPPSTSGRAGSYNEQFF,once,TRBJ2-1,TRBD2,TRBV23-1
TGTGCCAGCAGCTCAACTTCGATTAGCACAGATACGCAGTATTTT,CASSSTSISTDTQYF,NA,TRBJ2-3,NA,TRBV7-3
TGTGCCAGCACCCAAGTCGGGGCCTACGAGCAGTACTTC,CASTQVGAYEQYF,NA,TRBJ2-7,NA,TRBV28
TGCAGCGTTGAATTAATCCAGGGGAGCCAGACCCAGTACTTC,CSVELIQGSQTQYF,few,TRBJ2-5,NA,TRBV29-1
TGTGCCACCAGTTTGACAGGGCGATCCTACAATGAGCAGTTCTTC,CATSLTGRSYNEQFF,few,TRBJ2-1,TRBD1,TRBV24-1
TGTGCCAGCAGTCCCGGGGAAGATACGCAGTATTTT,CASSPGEDTQYF,NA,TRBJ2-3,NA,TRBV6-6